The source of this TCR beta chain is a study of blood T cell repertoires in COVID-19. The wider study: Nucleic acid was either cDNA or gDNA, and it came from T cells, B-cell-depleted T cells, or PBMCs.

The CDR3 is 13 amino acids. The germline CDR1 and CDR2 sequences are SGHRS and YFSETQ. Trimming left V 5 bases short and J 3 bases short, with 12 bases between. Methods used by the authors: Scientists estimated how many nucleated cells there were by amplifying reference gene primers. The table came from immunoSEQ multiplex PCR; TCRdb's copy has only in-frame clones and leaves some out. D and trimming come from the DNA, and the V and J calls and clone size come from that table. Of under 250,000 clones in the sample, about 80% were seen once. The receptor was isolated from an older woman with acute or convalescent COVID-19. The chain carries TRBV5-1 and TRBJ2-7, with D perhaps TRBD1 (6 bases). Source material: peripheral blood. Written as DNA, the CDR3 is TGCGCCAGCAGAGGGCAGGGACACTACGAGCAGTACTTC. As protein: CASRGQGHYEQYF.